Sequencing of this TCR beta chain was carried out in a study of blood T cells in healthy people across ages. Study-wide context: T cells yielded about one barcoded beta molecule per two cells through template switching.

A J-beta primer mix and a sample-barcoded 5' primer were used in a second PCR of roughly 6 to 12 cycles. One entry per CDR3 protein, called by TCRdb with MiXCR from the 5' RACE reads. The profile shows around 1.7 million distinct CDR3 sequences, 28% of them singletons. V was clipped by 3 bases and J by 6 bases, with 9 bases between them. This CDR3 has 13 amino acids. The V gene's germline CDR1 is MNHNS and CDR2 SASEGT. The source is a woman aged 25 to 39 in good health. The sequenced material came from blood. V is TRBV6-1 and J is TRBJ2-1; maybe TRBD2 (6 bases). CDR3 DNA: TGTGCCAGCAGTGACCCCGGGGGCAATGAGCAGTTCTTC. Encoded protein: CASSDPGGNEQFF.